This TCR beta chain was identified in a study of pediatric ulcerative colitis. Study-level results: No controls had the two rectal clonotypes shared by ulcerative colitis patients. Repertoires came from total lymphocyte DNA, so rare subsets like regulatory T cells may be missed. A couple of patients' blood samples yielded substantially fewer templates.

Remarks on this clone: The antigen remains undetermined.

The CDR3 spans 15 residues. The V end was cut by 0 bases, the J end by 4 bases, with 13 bases between. Germline V gene lookup returns CDR1 GTSNPN and CDR2 SVGIG (reference sequence). One to two pinch biopsies were taken from the rectum during colonoscopy. The diagnostic colonoscopy in ulcerative colitis patients preceded any immunosuppressive treatment. Here immunoSEQ multiplex PCR was the method, and the copy in TCRdb shows in-frame clones only, minus some. The sample shows 15,000 to 20,000 clones, roughly 70% of them seen only once. The source is a girl between 5 and 17 years old with moderate ulcerative colitis. Sequenced sample: gut tissue. This rearrangement joins TRBV30 to TRBJ2-1; D is ambiguous. In nucleotides, the CDR3 is TGTGCCTGGAGTGTAGGTCTATCACGGTACAATGAGCAGTTCTTC. Protein product: CAWSVGLSRYNEQFF.